Below, 13 T cell receptor beta chains from the same sample are listed, as sequenced in a study of radiotherapy plus CTLA-4 blockade in lung cancer. TCRdb keeps only in-frame clones here, not all; method: immunoSEQ multiplex PCR. The sample has about 110,000 clones; around 85% are singletons. The specimen comprised peripheral blood, sampled from a patient treated with radiotherapy plus ipilimumab. The receptors originated from a human donor with non-small cell lung cancer that progressed on radiotherapy plus ipilimumab. Some clones in this sample may be carry-over from other donors' samples.

V and J are TRBV10-3 and TRBJ1-5; D is possibly TRBD1 (5 bases). Germline values: CDR1 ENHRY, CDR2 SYGVKD. V was cut by 6 bases and J by 2 bases, with 20 bases left in between. The CDR3 runs to 17 residues. CDR3 protein: CAISARGFLRGNQPQHF. As DNA, the CDR3 is TGTGCCATCAGCGCCCGAGGATTCCTCAGGGGCAATCAGCCCCAGCATTTT.

V is TRBV5-1 and J is TRBJ2-1; weak D call: TRBD2 (6 bases). Trimming took 4 bases from V and 0 from J, leaving 8 bases between them. This CDR3 region has 14 residues. Germline V gene data show CDR1 as SGHRS and CDR2 as YFSETQ. The CDR3 DNA reads as TGCGCCAGCAGCGGGGGGAGCTCCTACAATGAGCAGTTCTTC. It yields the protein CASSGGSSYNEQFF.

This chain links TRBV15 with TRBJ2-3; the D is unclear. Germline CDR1 is LNHNV and CDR2 is YYDKDF (reference sequence). The CDR3 totals 16 residues. Trimming took off 1 base at V and 2 bases at J, with 13 bases between the two ends. The DNA for the CDR3 is TGTGCCACCAGCAGAGGGACCAGCGTTAACACAGATACGCAGTATTTT. Protein sequence: CATSRGTSVNTDTQYF.

This chain joins TRBV9 and TRBJ2-2, with D perhaps assigned TRBD1 or TRBD2 (5 bases each). The V gene's germline CDR1 is SGDLS and CDR2 YYNGEE. This CDR3 region has 16 residues. V was pared by 0 bases and J by 1 base, with 10 bases between. The CDR3 spells CASSVVWDGNTGELFF. As DNA, the CDR3 is TGTGCCAGCAGCGTAGTTTGGGACGGGAACACCGGGGAGCTGTTTTTT. Drawing the rest from reference TRBV9 and TRBJ2-2, the complete variable domain is DSGVTQTPKHLITATGQRVTLRCSPRSGDLSVYWYQQSLDQGLQFLIQYYNGEERAKGNILERFSAQQFPDLHSELNLSSLELGDSALYFCASSVVWDGNTGELFFGEGSRLTVL.

The chain has TRBV18 and TRBJ2-2, with a tentative D call TRBD1 (6 bases). CDR1 is KGHSH, CDR2 LQKENI, per germline. V was clipped by 6 bases and J by 1 base, with 12 bases between them. This CDR3 is built from 15 residues. CDR3 nucleotide sequence: TGTGCCAGCTCGGCCAGGGGCCTGAACACCGGGGAGCTGTTTTTT. Amino acids: CASSARGLNTGELFF.

The rearrangement uses TRBV30 and TRBJ1-1; the D gene is possibly TRBD1 (5 bases). Trimming cost V 3 bases and J 4 bases, with 15 bases left between them. The CDR3 is made up of 14 amino acids. Per the germline V gene, CDR1 is GTSNPN and CDR2 is SVGIG (reference sequence). CDR3 residues: CAWSVGGISTEAFF. The CDR3 coding sequence is TGTGCCTGGAGCGTCGGGGGAATTTCCACTGAAGCTTTCTTT.

This clone has just one count. The chain employs TRBV6-1 and TRBJ2-3, with a possible D match to TRBD1 (6 bases). Germline values: CDR1 MNHNS, CDR2 SASEGT. The CDR3 is 15 residues long. The V gene lost 5 bases and the J gene lost 3 bases, with 15 bases spanning the gap. The CDR3 region is CASSTFNRVTDTQYF. Written as DNA, the CDR3 is TGTGCCAGCAGTACTTTTAACAGGGTTACAGATACGCAGTATTTT.

The chain joins TRBV5-4 to TRBJ2-5, with D possibly TRBD2 on 6 matching bases. V lost 4 bases and J 0 bases, leaving 10 bases between the germline ends. The germline gives CDR1 SGHNT, CDR2 YYREEE (reference sequence). This CDR3 is built from 14 residues. In DNA, the CDR3 is TGTGCCAGCAGCGGCCTAGCGAACCAAGAGACCCAGTACTTC. Translated: CASSGLANQETQYF.

The chain combines TRBV19 with TRBJ1-5; D is perhaps TRBD1 (5 bases). Trimming pared 6 bases from V and 6 bases from J, leaving 21 bases between. The CDR3 runs to 16 residues. Germline V gene lookup returns CDR1 LNHDA and CDR2 SQIVND (reference sequence). The CDR3 region is CASSQEGVRGSQPQHF. For the CDR3, the DNA is TGTGCCAGTAGCCAGGAAGGGGTAAGGGGCTCTCAGCCCCAGCATTTT.

V and J are TRBV28 and TRBJ1-2, with 8 bases identical to TRBD1. The CDR3 sequence is 15 residues long. Germline-derived CDR1 and CDR2 are MDHEN and SYDVKM. The ends lost 6 bases at V and 5 bases at J; junction bases unmatched: 11. DNA of the CDR3: TGTGCCAGCAGCCTACCCACAGGGGGTGGGTATGGCTACACCTTC. Translating it yields CASSLPTGGGYGYTF.

The chain recombines TRBV4-1 with TRBJ2-7, with D hard to call. V lost 0 bases to trimming and J lost 6 bases, with 9 bases between them. Germline V gene lookup returns CDR1 MGHRA and CDR2 YSYEKL. This CDR3 has 13 amino acids. CDR3 region: CASSQDRKGEQYF. Here the CDR3 DNA reads TGCGCCAGCAGCCAAGACAGGAAAGGCGAGCAGTACTTC.

This clone showed up many times. The V gene is TRBV6-1, the J gene TRBJ1-4; the match to TRBD1 covers 11 bases. CDR3 length equals 15 residues. Germline V gene sequence: CDR1 MNHNS, CDR2 SASEGT. V shed 1 base, J shed 7 bases, and the junction held 2 bases outside the gene matches. The CDR3 DNA is TGTGCCAGCAGTGAAGGAGGACAGGGGGCTGAAAAACTGTTTTTT. Encoded protein: CASSEGGQGAEKLFF.

The CDR3 is CASSTQTRPGELFF. The CDR3 DNA reads as TGTGCCAGCAGCACCCAGACGCGACCCGGGGAGCTGTTTTTT. This chain links TRBV11-3 with TRBJ2-2; D is undetermined. Germline V gene sequence: CDR1 SGHNT, CDR2 YENEEA. The CDR3 runs 14 residues. Trimming removed 5 bases from V and 6 bases from J, with 13 bases in between.